This T cell receptor (beta chain) was sequenced during a study of T cells in Graves' hyperthyroidism and ophthalmopathy. Findings and caveats of the study: Blood also showed most of the thyroid clonotypes that were expanded above 0.001. Researchers report that a 13 V-J model separated ophthalmopathy from stable hyperthyroidism.

Researchers defined stable Graves' hyperthyroidism as no ophthalmopathy progression within 18 months. Newly diagnosed patients aged 18 to 65 had hyperthyroidism of under 2 months' duration. This clonotype occurred many times. Antigen: not known. The V gene end was trimmed by 3 bases and the J gene end by 5 bases; junction bases not matched to a gene: 12. This CDR3 has 17 amino acids. Amplification yielded TCR beta CDR3 regions, with RNA transcripts as the source. Initially, a first-round RT-PCR of the TCR CDR3 employed the HTBI primer set. Using its own MiXCR run on the multiplex PCR reads, TCRdb lists one record per CDR3 protein. The table shows about 710,000 distinct CDR3 sequences, with about 17% occurring only once.

The receptor comes from a man aged 18-30 years with Graves' hyperthyroidism. Specimen: blood. This chain uses TRBV12-3 or TRBV12-4 with TRBJ2-1, with TRBD2 matching 8 bases. The CDR3: CASSFLAGTHPNNEQFF. CDR3 nucleotide sequence: TGTGCCAGCAGTTTCCTAGCGGGTACACACCCTAACAATGAGCAGTTCTTC.